This T cell receptor beta chain was captured in a study of blood T cell repertoires in COVID-19. The length of the CDR3 is 13 residues. V gave up 3 bases and J gave up 2 bases, with 6 bases separating them. Germline CDR1 is KGHDR and CDR2 is SFDVKD. In the study's own analysis: The authors estimated nucleated cell counts from reference gene primer amplification. Generated by immunoSEQ multiplex PCR, the TCRdb table keeps only in-frame clones and is missing some. V and J calls and clone size are copied from that table; D and trimming were computed from the DNA. The table lists roughly 110,000 clones, roughly 80% of them singletons.

J is TRBJ1-2 and V is TRBV24-1; TRBD1 might be the D (5 bases). Sequenced input: peripheral blood. This receptor was obtained from a man aged 50 or older with acute or convalescent COVID-19. The CDR3 region is CATSDGGNYGYTF. CDR3 nucleotide sequence: TGTGCCACCAGTGATGGGGGGAACTATGGCTACACCTTC.